A single sample is the source of the 12 T cell receptor beta chains below, sequenced in a study of identifying expanded T cells in peripheral blood. The assay was immunoSEQ multiplex PCR, and TCRdb's table has in-frame clones only and misses some. The sample lists around 120,000 clones, 75% to 90% occurring once. Sample: blood. Receptors originate from a person aged 18 to 75 in good health.

The chain recombines TRBV30 with TRBJ1-2; the D gene is possibly TRBD1 (6 bases). V was cut by 0 bases and J by 5 bases, with 10 bases left in between. Germline V CDR1 and CDR2: GTSNPN, SVGIG (reference sequence). The length of the CDR3 is 13 residues. CDR3 DNA sequence: TGTGCCTGGAGTGTAGAACAGGGTTATGGCTACACCTTC. Its protein product is CAWSVEQGYGYTF.

The chain recombines TRBV15 with TRBJ1-5, with D perhaps TRBD1 (6 bases). Germline loops: CDR1 LNHNV, CDR2 YYDKDF (reference sequence). The CDR3 sequence is 15 residues long. The V end lost 1 base, the J end lost 4 bases, and 11 bases lay between the germline ends. The CDR3: CATSRGRGSNQPQHF. The CDR3, as DNA: TGTGCCACCAGCAGAGGCAGGGGTAGTAATCAGCCCCAGCATTTT.

This clone was picked up one time. J is TRBJ1-2 and V is TRBV18; no firm D call. The V gene lost 2 bases and the J gene lost 8 bases, with 12 bases spanning the gap. Germline V lookup: CDR1 KGHSH, CDR2 LQKENI. The CDR3 is 13 residues long. The CDR3 sequence: CASSPLKGEGYTF. CDR3 DNA sequence: TGTGCCAGCTCACCATTGAAGGGTGAAGGCTACACCTTC.

The rearrangement joins TRBV11-3 to TRBJ1-5; 7 bases line up with TRBD1. The germline CDR1 and CDR2 sequences are SGHNT and YENEEA. V lost 7 bases and J lost 6; bases outside the gene matches: 18. The CDR3 covers 17 residues. CDR3 DNA: TGTGCCAGCATAGGGTCCCGTATTCAGGGGGGAAGTCAGCCCCAGCATTTT. Amino acid sequence: CASIGSRIQGGSQPQHF. Full variable domain (missing parts from reference TRBV11-3 and TRBJ1-5): EAGVVQSPRYKIIEKKQPVAFWCNPISGHNTLYWYLQNLGQGPELLIRYENEEAVDDSQLPKDRFSAERLKGVDSTLKIQPAELGDSAVYLCASIGSRIQGGSQPQHFGDGTRLSIL.

V is TRBV27 and J is TRBJ1-6, with TRBD1 as a possible D gene (5 bases). Germline CDR1 is MNHEY and CDR2 is SMNVEV (reference sequence). The V end was cut by 0 bases, the J end by 9 bases, with 12 bases between. The CDR3 extends over 15 amino acids. DNA of the CDR3: TGTGCCAGCAGTTTATCGGGGACGGTTCCTTCACCCCTCCACTTT. It encodes CASSLSGTVPSPLHF.

The chain couples TRBV5-1 to TRBJ1-1, with D unresolved. The CDR3 runs 14 residues. Germline CDR1 SGHRS, CDR2 YFSETQ. Trimming took off 0 bases at V and 0 bases at J, with 6 bases between the two ends. The CDR3, as DNA: TGCGCCAGCAGCTTGGTGTCCTTGAACACTGAAGCTTTCTTT. Translated, it gives CASSLVSLNTEAFF.

J is TRBJ1-2 and V is TRBV7-9, with 7 bases aligning to TRBD1. Losses at the gene ends were 5 bases for V and 3 bases for J; bases not matched to a gene: 9. CDR1 and CDR2 (germline): SEHNR, FQNEAQ (reference sequence). This CDR3 is 15 amino acids long. The CDR3 loop is CASSDQGGRDYGYTF. In DNA form, the CDR3 reads TGTGCCAGCAGCGATCAGGGGGGACGGGACTATGGCTACACCTTC.

The chain is built from TRBV5-1 and TRBJ2-3; D is perhaps TRBD1 (6 bases). V lost 7 bases, J lost 2 bases, and 11 bases lay in between. The CDR3 sequence is 13 residues long. The germline V gene has CDR1 SGHRS and CDR2 YFSETQ. The CDR3 DNA reads as TGCGCCAGCCAAGGACAGCTCACAGATACGCAGTATTTT. It yields the protein CASQGQLTDTQYF.

The chain links TRBV5-6 to TRBJ2-5, with D possibly TRBD1 on 5 matching bases. From germline, CDR1 is SGHDT and CDR2 YYEEEE. Trimming took off 4 bases at V and 3 bases at J, with 16 bases between the two ends. The CDR3 sequence is 15 residues long. As DNA, the CDR3 is TGTGCCAGCAGCCCCAAACCGACAGTTGAAGAGACCCAGTACTTC. Translation: CASSPKPTVEETQYF.

The V and J genes are TRBV27 and TRBJ1-2; 10 positions match TRBD1. CDR1 MNHEY and CDR2 SMNVEV come from the germline V gene (reference sequence). With V trimmed by 4 bases and J by 5 bases, 7 bases remained unmatched. The CDR3 runs to 15 residues. The CDR3 sequence is CASSSGQGKGYGYTF. The DNA of the CDR3 is TGTGCCAGCAGTTCGGGACAGGGGAAGGGATATGGCTACACCTTC.

The rearrangement uses TRBV5-1 and TRBJ2-7; 8 bases fit TRBD1. The CDR3 contains 15 residues. The germline V gene encodes CDR1 SGHRS and CDR2 YFSETQ. After removal of 0 bases from V and 3 bases from J, the junction contained 5 bases not matched to a gene. CDR3 nucleotides: TGCGCCAGCAGCTTGGGGGGACAGGTAAGCTACGAGCAGTACTTC. Protein sequence: CASSLGGQVSYEQYF. Together with reference TRBV5-1 and TRBJ2-7, the CDR3 gives the full variable domain: KAGVTQTPRYLIKTRGQQVTLSCSPISGHRSVSWYQQTPGQGLQFLFEYFSETQRNKGNFPGRFSGRQFSNSRSEMNVSTLELGDSALYLCASSLGGQVSYEQYFGPGTRLTVT.

This clone appeared a single time. The sample contains more than one DNA sequence encoding this CDR3. This chain uses TRBV19 with TRBJ2-7; D remains unclear. Germline values: CDR1 LNHDA, CDR2 SQIVND (reference sequence). The CDR3 runs to 13 residues. The germline V and J ends were trimmed by 1 base and 0 bases, with 4 bases remaining between them. CDR3 sequence (DNA): TGTGCCAGTAGTATAGGCCTCTCCTACGAGCAGTACTTC. Amino acid sequence: CASSIGLSYEQYF.